What follows describes a single T cell receptor (beta chain). The data originate from a study of blood T cell repertoires in COVID-19. Study-level information: Acute-phase and convalescent COVID-19 samples originated in the United States, Italy and Spain. T cells, B-cell-depleted T cells, or PBMCs supplied cDNA or gDNA.

In the original analysis: Reference gene primer amplification yielded estimated nucleated cell counts. Sequenced by immunoSEQ multiplex PCR; TCRdb stores in-frame clones only, minus some. The DNA gave D and trimming, while V, J and clone size come from that table. The table has about 58,000 clones, more than 85% seen once. The sequence was collected from a woman between 65 and 79 years old with active COVID-19. The material sequenced was peripheral blood.

The chain's CDR3 is CASRQRGQGSIRETQYF. The CDR3 DNA reads as TGTGCCAGCAGACAGCGCGGGCAGGGGAGTATCAGGGAGACCCAGTACTTC. The chain uses TRBV5-6 and TRBJ2-5, with D perhaps TRBD1 (6 bases). CDR1 is SGHDT and CDR2 is YYEEEE in the germline V gene. The length of the CDR3 is 17 residues. V lost 5 bases and J 5 bases, leaving 25 bases between the germline ends.